A single sample gave rise to the 12 T cell receptor beta chains below, sequenced in a study of blood T cells in healthy people across ages. The use of a sample-barcoded 5' primer and a J-beta primer mix characterized a second PCR of about 7 to 12 cycles. Each CDR3 protein gets one entry after TCRdb re-called the 5' RACE reads with MiXCR. Counted here are roughly 1.5 million distinct CDR3 sequences, roughly two fifths occurring once; the ten biggest clones make up just over 4%. The source material was blood. All receptors come from a woman between 18 and 30 years old in good health.

The chain joins TRBV27 to TRBJ2-4, with D tentatively TRBD2 (5 bases). Germline assignment: CDR1 MNHEY and CDR2 SMNVEV (reference sequence). The CDR3 runs to 14 residues. V was pared by 4 bases and J by 7 bases, with 14 bases between. The CDR3 is CASSSLARRNIQYF. The CDR3 coding sequence is TGTGCCAGCAGTTCATTAGCGAGAAGGAACATTCAGTACTTC.

The chain links TRBV7-9 to TRBJ2-6, with TRBD1 identical over 7 bases. Germline values: CDR1 SEHNR, CDR2 FQNEAQ (reference sequence). The CDR3 runs 16 residues. V dropped 4 bases and J dropped 0; count of bases not matched to a gene: 3. The CDR3 sequence is CASSYPGGSGANVLTF. The CDR3 region has the DNA TGTGCCAGCAGCTATCCAGGGGGCTCTGGGGCCAACGTCCTGACTTTC.

This chain uses TRBV12-3 or TRBV12-4 with TRBJ1-2, with 8 bases matching TRBD1. The CDR3 extends over 14 amino acids. After removal of 2 bases from V and 7 bases from J, the junction contained 6 bases not matched to a gene. CDR3 sequence: CASSLLAGGRGYTF. DNA of the CDR3: TGTGCCAGCAGTTTATTGGCAGGGGGCCGTGGCTACACCTTC.

This clonotype was counted ten times or more. V usage is TRBV10-1 and J usage is TRBJ2-1; possible D gene TRBD1, 5 bases. Germline loops: CDR1 WNHNN, CDR2 SYGVQD (reference sequence). The CDR3 loop spans 14 amino acids. V lost 2 bases, J lost 7 bases, and 12 bases lay in between. CDR3 nucleotides: TGCGCCAGCAGTGAGGCAGGGATGGCGAATGAGCAGTTCTTC. Translating it yields CASSEAGMANEQFF.

The genes are TRBV3-1 and TRBJ1-2; D ambiguous. The CDR3 spans 14 residues. Germline CDR1 and CDR2: LGHDT and YNNKEL (reference sequence). V gave up 4 bases and J gave up 4 bases, with 13 bases separating them. The CDR3 protein is CASSRGGFGYGYTF. The CDR3 coding sequence is TGTGCCAGCAGCCGGGGAGGATTCGGCTATGGCTACACCTTC.

The chain recombines TRBV5-4 with TRBJ1-2; TRBD1 might be the D (6 bases). The germline CDR1 and CDR2 sequences are SGHNT and YYREEE (reference sequence). Between the trimmed V and J ends, which lost 2 bases and 2 bases, there was a span of 10 bases. The CDR3 spans 14 residues. This CDR3 is CASSLKTGNYGYTF. As DNA, the CDR3 is TGTGCCAGCAGCTTAAAAACAGGGAACTATGGCTACACCTTC. The full variable domain, completed using reference TRBV5-4 and TRBJ1-2, is ETGVTQSPTHLIKTRGQQVTLRCSSQSGHNTVSWYQQALGQGPQFIFQYYREEENGRGNFPPRFSGLQFPNYSSELNVNALELDDSALYLCASSLKTGNYGYTFGSGTRLTVV.

The chain employs TRBV29-1 and TRBJ2-7, with a weak D call TRBD2 (6 bases). Germline V gives CDR1 SQVTM, CDR2 ANQGSEA. CDR3 length: 13 residues. Trimming pared 4 bases from V and 2 bases from J, leaving 12 bases between. In nucleotides, the CDR3 is TGCAGCGTTGCCCGGGAGAAACCCTACGAGCAGTACTTC. It specifies CSVAREKPYEQYF.

The sample holds one count of this clonotype. The chain combines TRBV5-1 with TRBJ2-6, with 8 bases lining up with TRBD2. The CDR3 sequence is 18 residues long. V dropped 0 bases and J dropped 1; count of bases not matched to a gene: 6. Germline CDR1 and CDR2: SGHRS and YFSETQ. The CDR3 is CASSLAGVAGSGANVLTF. As DNA, the CDR3 is TGCGCCAGCAGCTTGGCCGGAGTAGCGGGATCTGGGGCCAACGTCCTGACTTTC.

The chain combines TRBV10-3 with TRBJ1-1; D perhaps matches TRBD1 (5 bases). With 6 bases removed from V and 1 base from J, the gap between germline ends came to 12 bases. Germline V CDR1 and CDR2: ENHRY, SYGVKD. The CDR3 spans 14 residues. In DNA, the CDR3 is TGTGCCATCAGCCTAGGGGTTTGGAACACTGAAGCTTTCTTT. Protein product: CAISLGVWNTEAFF.

The rearrangement links TRBV5-1 to TRBJ2-7; TRBD2 matches at 13 bases. CDR3 length: 19 amino acids. The germline CDR1 and CDR2 sequences are SGHRS and YFSETQ. The V and J ends lost 6 bases and 3 bases, in that order; junction bases with no gene match: 18. CDR3 in DNA: TGCGCCAGCACCTTAGCGGGACTAGCGGGAACAAAACGGTTCTACGAGCAGTACTTC. Residues: CASTLAGLAGTKRFYEQYF. The full variable domain, with the rest looked up from reference TRBV5-1 and TRBJ2-7, is KAGVTQTPRYLIKTRGQQVTLSCSPISGHRSVSWYQQTPGQGLQFLFEYFSETQRNKGNFPGRFSGRQFSNSRSEMNVSTLELGDSALYLCASTLAGLAGTKRFYEQYFGPGTRLTVT.

This clonotype occurred a few times. The chain joins TRBV20-1 to TRBJ2-1, with 7 nucleotides matching TRBD2. This CDR3 has 17 amino acids. V gave up 6 bases and J gave up 0 bases; unmatched junction bases: 14. Per germline, CDR1 DFQATT and CDR2 SNEGSKA (reference sequence). CDR3 in amino acids: CSAPRRLAVSSYNEQFF. DNA of the CDR3: TGCAGTGCCCCGCGGAGGCTAGCGGTGAGCTCCTACAATGAGCAGTTCTTC.

This CDR3 reads CASSPNPGQGLGQETQYF. In nucleotides, the CDR3 is TGTGCCAGCAGCCCTAATCCGGGACAGGGTCTTGGCCAAGAGACCCAGTACTTC. This chain connects TRBV12-3 or TRBV12-4 to TRBJ2-5, with TRBD1 matching 9 bases. With V trimmed by 6 bases and J by 1 base, 15 bases remained unmatched. The CDR3 runs to 18 residues.